This TCR beta chain was observed in a study of PD-1 blockade in classical Hodgkin lymphoma. Concerning this clone itself: No antigen is known for it.

Profiled with immunoSEQ multiplex PCR; TCRdb holds only in-frame clones, not every one. The table records 5,500 to 7,000 clones, approximately 80% of them present only once. The patients all showed relapse after autologous stem cell transplantation, while their brentuximab vedotin exposure varied. Progressive disease, partial response or complete response was each patient's best response. The CDR3 length is 15 residues. In germline, CDR1 is SGDLS, CDR2 YYNGEE. Trimming left V 0 bases short and J 4 bases short, with 11 bases between. Broader study findings: By C4D1, CD4+ diversity increased significantly, especially in complete responders. As was reported, newly diagnosed patients showed lower baseline TCR diversity than healthy donors did.

The receptor's source is a human donor with classical Hodgkin lymphoma. This specimen was peripheral blood mononuclear cells (PBMCs), taken before the second cycle of nivolumab. This chain connects TRBV9 to TRBJ1-3; TRBD1 is a possible D gene (5 bases). The CDR3 is CASSVGSRVGNTIYF. CDR3 bases: TGTGCCAGCAGCGTAGGGTCCAGGGTAGGAAACACCATATATTTT.